The rows below give T cell receptor beta chains drawn from one sample of a study of cytotoxic CD8 clonotypes in ibrutinib-treated CLL. The data were produced by immunoSEQ multiplex PCR, yet TCRdb's version contains in-frame clones alone and is incomplete. In the table there are some 130,000 clones, approximately 85% of which are singletons. Sequencing used PBMCs, obtained after 24 months of ibrutinib treatment. The source is a human donor with chronic lymphocytic leukemia. The CDR3 runs from the conserved cysteine through the conserved F or W. The size entry is marked missing in some rows and otherwise reads once, few, many or a size class.

v_call	j_call	clone_size	cdr3_aa
TRBV18	TRBJ2-7	.	CASSQSTYEQYF
TRBV12-5	TRBJ2-1	.	CASGPGLGVDEQFF
TRBV27	TRBJ2-3	.	CASSPGGVRGSGSIWNTQYF
TRBV28	TRBJ1-5	.	CAASGVNQPQHF
TRBV5-1	TRBJ1-3	.	CASSLEGGSGNTIYF
TRBV28	TRBJ2-6	.	CASSLFVRGANVLTF
TRBV9	TRBJ1-4	.	CASSPVGQSFNEKLFF
TRBV5-6	TRBJ2-7	.	CASSLLLAGGHEQYF
TRBV4-3	TRBJ2-1	.	CASSQNGPAGESYNEQFF
TRBV6-1	TRBJ1-1	.	CASSEERQKAFF
TRBV7-2	TRBJ2-1	.	CASTRTSGIRNEQFF
TRBV18	TRBJ2-7	once	CASSPPDGGAYEQYF
TRBV11-2	TRBJ2-7	.	CASSPGTGANEQYF
TRBV14	TRBJ2-7	.	CASSQGQGGYEQYF
TRBV7-2	TRBJ2-7	.	CASSSQAGTSYEQYF
TRBV30	TRBJ1-4	.	CAWMDGRTNEKLFF
TRBV7-3	TRBJ2-2	few	CASSLSGLAGELFF